The present TCR beta chain was sequenced within a study of blood T cell repertoires in COVID-19. Looked up from germline, CDR1 is SGHTA and CDR2 is FQGNSA. The CDR3 is 19 amino acids. Trimming took 6 bases from V and 1 from J; bases not matched to a gene: 11. TCRdb's copy holds only in-frame clones and misses some; the assay was immunoSEQ multiplex PCR. The profile covers around 70,000 clones, with 87% appearing a single time and roughly 28% taken by the ten largest. The specimen sequenced was peripheral blood. This chain links TRBV7-2 with TRBJ2-4; 14 nucleotides line up with TRBD2. The sequence was collected from a woman aged 80 or over with active or convalescent COVID-19. The CDR3 sequence is CASSELGLAGGSAKNIQYF. The CDR3 coding sequence is TGTGCCAGCAGTGAACTTGGACTAGCGGGGGGCTCCGCCAAAAACATTCAGTACTTC.